The 5 T cell receptor beta chains below come from one sample, sequenced in a study of cytomegalovirus exposure and HLA in healthy donors (dated by TCRdb to 2017 to 2019). Library generation was performed with the immunoSEQ multiplex PCR assay. For the multiplex PCR, a mixture combining 60 forward primers for TCR Vbeta segments and 13 reverse primers for TCR Jbeta segments was used. Not all clones reach the TCRdb copy of this immuneACCESS table, which keeps in-frame sequences only. Checked studies attribute under half of the gap to unresolved V genes and leave the rest unexplained. This sample holds roughly 200,000 clones; 10% to 15% were observed only once. Approximately 7.8% of the sample belongs to the ten largest clones. Sequenced sample: PBMCs. These receptors all come from a man aged 45-65 years in good health and CMV-seropositive.

This clone appeared a few times. The genes are TRBV7-3 and TRBJ2-1, with D maybe TRBD1 (6 bases). The germline gives CDR1 SGHTA, CDR2 FQGTGA. This CDR3 is 15 amino acids long. V gave up 2 bases and J gave up 7 bases, with 15 bases separating them. The CDR3 nucleotides are TGTGCCAGCAGCTTAGTCAGGGGTCGCTTAAATGAGCAGTTCTTC. It is translated as CASSLVRGRLNEQFF.

This clone was counted a few times. The chain links TRBV7-9 to TRBJ2-7, with TRBD1 identical over 7 bases. Germline lookup yields CDR1 SEHNR and CDR2 FQNEAQ (reference sequence). After removal of 5 bases from V and 6 bases from J, the junction contained 10 bases not matched to a gene. This CDR3 contains 14 residues. CDR3 sequence reads: CASSPSRQGPEQYF. Here the CDR3 DNA reads TGTGCCAGCAGCCCATCAAGACAGGGTCCCGAGCAGTACTTC.

The chain carries TRBV9 and TRBJ1-6, with 9 bases fitting TRBD1. V was pared by 7 bases and J by 10 bases, with 6 bases of the junction left unmatched. The CDR3 spans 13 residues. CDR1 is SGDLS, CDR2 YYNGEE, per germline. The DNA for the CDR3 is TGTGCCAGCCGATCGGACAGGGGATCACCCCTCCACTTT. This gives the protein CASRSDRGSPLHF. The full variable domain, rest sourced from reference TRBV9 and TRBJ1-6, is DSGVTQTPKHLITATGQRVTLRCSPRSGDLSVYWYQQSLDQGLQFLIQYYNGEERAKGNILERFSAQQFPDLHSELNLSSLELGDSALYFCASRSDRGSPLHFGNGTRLTVT.

This clone was seen only a few times. In nucleotides, the CDR3 is TGTGCCAGCAGTTCGGGCGTGGCGGGCTATGGCTACACCTTC. Its protein product is CASSSGVAGYGYTF. The chain carries TRBV28 and TRBJ1-2; D not resolved. CDR1 is MDHEN and CDR2 is SYDVKM in the germline V gene. The V and J ends lost 4 bases and 4 bases respectively, with 13 bases between them. The CDR3 sequence is 14 residues long.

This clone was observed a few times. The V gene is TRBV4-2, the J gene TRBJ2-1; 9 bases line up with TRBD2. Germline CDR1 reads LGHNA; CDR2 reads YNFKEQ. This CDR3 is 17 amino acids long. J was trimmed by 1 base and V by 0 bases; bases with no gene match: 4. This chain's CDR3 is CASSQDSSGGSYNEQFF. Here the CDR3 DNA reads TGTGCCAGCAGCCAAGACTCAAGCGGGGGGTCCTACAATGAGCAGTTCTTC.